This passage covers 14 T cell receptor beta chains from one sample sequenced in a study of naive and memory T cell subsets. Which antigens these TCRs recognize remains unknown. Whole-study findings and limits: Especially in CD8 cells, naive repertoires contained a few larger clonotypes, possibly CD45RA-re-expressing memory cells.

Two oligonucleotides, mixed equimolar, formed the beta constant-region primer covering TRBC1 and TRBC2. Four rounds of PCR amplified the ligated cDNA using nested alpha and beta constant-region primers plus SP2. TCRdb independently ran MiXCR on the UMI-ligation and nested PCR reads; one entry per CDR3 protein. The sample consists of roughly 150,000 distinct CDR3 sequences, 15% to 25% of them appearing once. Sequences were obtained from naive CD8+ T cells from blood. These receptor sequences come from a human donor in good health.

V usage is TRBV29-1 and J usage is TRBJ2-7; D might be TRBD1 or TRBD2, each matching 5 bases. The CDR3 sequence is 13 residues long. V was cut by 4 bases and J by 0 bases, with 10 bases left in between. Germline assignment: CDR1 SQVTM and CDR2 ANQGSEA. In DNA, the CDR3 is TGCAGCGTTGTGGCAGGGAGCTCCTACGAGCAGTACTTC. It is translated as CSVVAGSSYEQYF.

This clonotype was found many times. The V and J genes are TRBV18 and TRBJ1-5, with unresolved D. There are 13 residues in the CDR3. Trimming took 2 bases from V and 2 from J, leaving 4 bases between them. Germline V gene sequence: CDR1 KGHSH, CDR2 LQKENI. The CDR3 DNA follows: TGTGCCAGCTCACCAGGGGGCAATCAGCCCCAGCATTTT. Translating it yields CASSPGGNQPQHF. Filled out from reference TRBV18 and TRBJ1-5, the complete variable domain reads NAGVMQNPRHLVRRRGQEARLRCSPMKGHSHVYWYRQLPEEGLKFMVYLQKENIIDESGMPKERFSAEFPKEGPSILRIQQVVRGDSAAYFCASSPGGNQPQHFGDGTRLSIL.

In this sample, this clonotype turned up a few times. The rearrangement joins TRBV29-1 to TRBJ2-7, with 9 bases lining up with TRBD1. V dropped 7 bases and J dropped 4; count of bases not matched to a gene: 8. This CDR3 is built from 13 residues. The V gene's germline CDR1 is SQVTM and CDR2 ANQGSEA. The CDR3, as DNA: TGCAGCGCAGGGACAGGGAGTAGGTACGAGCAGTACTTC. Translated, it gives CSAGTGSRYEQYF.

This clonotype was seen more than once but under ten times. This chain connects TRBV4-3 to TRBJ2-3; D might be TRBD1 (5 bases). Deletions cut 1 base from V and 6 bases from J, with 17 bases between. The CDR3 runs to 16 residues. Germline assignment: CDR1 LGHNA and CDR2 YSLEER. The CDR3 spells CASSQGGTAGVDTQYF. The CDR3 DNA sequence: TGCGCCAGCAGCCAAGGGGGCACCGCAGGCGTCGATACGCAGTATTTT.

This clonotype was recorded at least ten times. This chain uses TRBV6-2 or TRBV6-3 with TRBJ2-7, with D unresolved. V gave up 2 bases and J gave up 3 bases, with 5 bases separating them. There are 12 residues in the CDR3. CDR1 and CDR2 from the germline V gene are MNHEY and SVGEGT. The CDR3: CASSYNSYEQYF. The CDR3 nucleotides are TGTGCCAGCAGTTACAACAGCTACGAGCAGTACTTC.

This clonotype has just one count. A read error may account for a junction end that differs from germline. The chain is built from TRBV7-6 and TRBJ2-2; 7 positions agree with TRBD2. CDR1 is SGHVS, CDR2 FNYEAQ, per germline. This CDR3 is built from 16 residues. Written as DNA, the CDR3 is TGTGCCAGCAGCTTAGAACTAGCGCTCAACACCGGGGAGCTGGTTTTT. Translated: CASSLELALNTGELVF. The variable domain in full, with the rest retrieved from reference TRBV7-6 and TRBJ2-2, is GAGVSQSPRYKVTKRGQDVALRCDPISGHVSLYWYRQALGQGPEFLTYFNYEAQQDKSGLPNDRFSAERPEGSISTLTIQRTEQRDSAMYRCASSLELALNTGELVFGEGSRLTVL.

This clonotype was detected a few times. This rearrangement joins TRBV9 to TRBJ1-2; D remains ambiguous. V was clipped by 0 bases and J by 7 bases, with 4 bases between them. The CDR3 runs to 11 residues. Germline CDR1 and CDR2: SGDLS and YYNGEE. CDR3 DNA: TGTGCCAGCAGCGTAGGAAGTGGCTACACCTTC. It specifies CASSVGSGYTF.

This clonotype has only a few counts. The chain links TRBV12-3 or TRBV12-4 to TRBJ2-5; no definite D call. Trimming pared 6 bases from V and 5 bases from J, leaving 16 bases between. CDR3 length: 14 amino acids. The CDR3 here is CASSSIMTRETQYF. In DNA, the CDR3 is TGTGCCAGCAGCTCTATTATGACGCGGGAGACCCAGTACTTC.

V usage is TRBV14 and J usage is TRBJ2-2; D unclear. Germline V gene sequence: CDR1 SGHDN, CDR2 FVKESK. The CDR3 has 14 residues. V lost 0 bases and J 3 bases, leaving 5 bases between the germline ends. The CDR3 DNA reads TGTGCCAGCAGCCAAGAGGGTTACACCGGGGAGCTGTTTTTT. It is translated as CASSQEGYTGELFF.

This clonotype occurred a few times. The chain uses TRBV5-6 and TRBJ2-7; D uncertain. Trimming took 0 bases from V and 6 from J, leaving 10 bases between them. The germline V gene encodes CDR1 SGHDT and CDR2 YYEEEE. There are 13 residues in the CDR3. CDR3 protein: CASSLVPGPEQYF. For the CDR3, the DNA is TGTGCCAGCAGCTTGGTACCAGGACCCGAGCAGTACTTC.

This clonotype was recorded a few times. This chain links TRBV29-1 with TRBJ2-1, with TRBD2 matching over 11 bases. Germline V gives CDR1 SQVTM, CDR2 ANQGSEA. The J segment lost 3 bases and the V segment lost 3 bases, leaving 7 bases of the junction unmatched. The CDR3 is made up of 16 amino acids. CDR3 region: CSVDGTSGGLYNEQFF. The CDR3, as DNA: TGCAGCGTTGACGGGACTAGCGGAGGTCTCTACAATGAGCAGTTCTTC.

Only a few counts were recorded for this clonotype. The chain combines TRBV27 with TRBJ2-3; 8 positions agree with TRBD1. Germline-derived CDR1 and CDR2 are MNHEY and SMNVEV (reference sequence). The junction had 12 bases not matched to a gene; V was cut back by 6 bases and J by 4 bases. This CDR3 is 16 amino acids long. The CDR3 region is CASRPRPDRGADTQYF. The DNA of the CDR3 is TGTGCCAGCAGGCCGCGACCTGACAGGGGCGCAGATACGCAGTATTTT.

The chain carries TRBV29-1 and TRBJ2-3; 10 nucleotides line up with TRBD2. Germline V gene lookup returns CDR1 SQVTM and CDR2 ANQGSEA. Trimming removed 1 base from V and 3 bases from J; junction bases left unmatched: 4. The CDR3 loop spans 15 amino acids. The chain's CDR3 is CSVEVTSGTTDTQYF. CDR3 sequence (DNA): TGCAGCGTTGAAGTAACTAGCGGGACAACAGATACGCAGTATTTT.

Ten or more counts support this clonotype. The gene calls are TRBV6-2 or TRBV6-3 and TRBJ2-1; no clear D gene. The CDR3 loop spans 16 amino acids. V was cut by 2 bases and J by 4 bases, with 15 bases left in between. The V gene's germline CDR1 is MNHEY and CDR2 SVGEGT. The CDR3 DNA sequence: TGTGCCAGCAGTTACCCCCAGGAAATAAAGTACAATGAGCAGTTCTTC. It yields the protein CASSYPQEIKYNEQFF.